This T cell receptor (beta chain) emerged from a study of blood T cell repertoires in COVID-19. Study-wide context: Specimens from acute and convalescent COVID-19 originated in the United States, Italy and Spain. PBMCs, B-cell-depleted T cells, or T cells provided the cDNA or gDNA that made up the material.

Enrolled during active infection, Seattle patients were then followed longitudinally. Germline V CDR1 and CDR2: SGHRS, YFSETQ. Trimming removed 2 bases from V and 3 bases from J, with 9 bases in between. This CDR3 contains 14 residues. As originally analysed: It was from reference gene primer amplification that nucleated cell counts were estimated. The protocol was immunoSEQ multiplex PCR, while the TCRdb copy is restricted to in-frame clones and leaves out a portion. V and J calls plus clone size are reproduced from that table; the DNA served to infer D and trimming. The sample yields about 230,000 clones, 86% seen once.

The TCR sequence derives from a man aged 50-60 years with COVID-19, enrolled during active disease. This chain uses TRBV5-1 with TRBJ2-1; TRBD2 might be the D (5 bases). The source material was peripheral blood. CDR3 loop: CASSFTTSYNEQFF. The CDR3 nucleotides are TGCGCCAGCAGCTTCACAACTAGCTACAATGAGCAGTTCTTC.